This T cell receptor (beta chain) emerged from a study of Graves' ophthalmopathy and Graves' hyperthyroidism. Whole-study findings and limits: Blood samples also showed most expanded thyroid clonotypes exceeding 0.001 frequency. Ophthalmopathy versus stable hyperthyroidism: 13-signature model gave 87.88% sensitivity, 70% to 83% specificity.

The diagnosis was founded upon clinical symptoms, serum thyroxine, TRAb, thyroid ultrasound and orbital computed tomography. This clonotype occurred many times. As yet, its antigen is unknown. The CDR3 contains 17 residues. Looked up from germline, CDR1 is SGHAT and CDR2 is FQDESV (reference sequence). Trimming cost V 1 base and J 2 bases; bases outside gene matches: 6. As the template, RNA transcripts were used to amplify TCR beta CDR3 regions. Following a first-round RT-PCR that used HTBI primers, a second-round multiplex PCR was carried out. Each CDR3 protein gets one entry after TCRdb re-called the multiplex PCR reads with MiXCR. Among around 26,000 distinct CDR3 sequences listed, less than 50% were seen once.

The sequenced sample consisted of peripheral blood. This sequence originates from an adult woman with stable Graves' hyperthyroidism. The rearrangement links TRBV11-1 to TRBJ1-2; 11 bases match TRBD1. The CDR3 reads CASSLDGQGAENYGYTF. In DNA form, the CDR3 reads TGTGCCAGCAGCTTAGACGGACAGGGGGCTGAGAACTATGGCTACACCTTC.